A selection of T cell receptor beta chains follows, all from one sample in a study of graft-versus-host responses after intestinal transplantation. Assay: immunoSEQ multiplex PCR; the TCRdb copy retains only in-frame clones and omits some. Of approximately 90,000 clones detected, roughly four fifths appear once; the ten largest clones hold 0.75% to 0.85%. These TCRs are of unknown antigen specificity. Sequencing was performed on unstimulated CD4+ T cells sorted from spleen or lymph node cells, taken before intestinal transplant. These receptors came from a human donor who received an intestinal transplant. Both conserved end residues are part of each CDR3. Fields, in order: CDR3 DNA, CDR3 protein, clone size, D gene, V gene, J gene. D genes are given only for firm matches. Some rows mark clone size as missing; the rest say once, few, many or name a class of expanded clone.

CDR3nt: TGTGCCAGCAGCCCCTCTAGCGGGTCGAACAATGAGCAGTTCTTC
CDR3aa: CASSPSSGSNNEQFF
abundance: -
d_gene: TRBD2
v_gene: TRBV6-5
j_gene: TRBJ2-1

CDR3nt: TGTGCCAGCAGCCCCCAGACAGGGGCGAACTACGAGCAGTACTTC
CDR3aa: CASSPQTGANYEQYF
abundance: -
d_gene: TRBD1
v_gene: TRBV7-2
j_gene: TRBJ2-7

CDR3nt: TGTGCCAGCAGCTCGACAACAGGGCTAGAAGAGACCCAGTACTTC
CDR3aa: CASSSTTGLEETQYF
abundance: -
d_gene: -
v_gene: TRBV5-6
j_gene: TRBJ2-5

CDR3nt: TGTGCCAGCAGTTCCCGGTGGCGCGGTGCCGAGCAGTACTTC
CDR3aa: CASSSRWRGAEQYF
abundance: -
d_gene: -
v_gene: TRBV6-1
j_gene: TRBJ2-7

CDR3nt: TGTGCTAGTGTTCTCCGGGACAGGGGTGATACGCAGTATTTT
CDR3aa: CASVLRDRGDTQYF
abundance: -
d_gene: TRBD1
v_gene: TRBV12-5
j_gene: TRBJ2-3

CDR3nt: TGTGCCAGCAGCGACGACAGGTATAGCAATCAGCCCCAGCATTTT
CDR3aa: CASSDDRYSNQPQHF
abundance: -
d_gene: -
v_gene: TRBV9
j_gene: TRBJ1-5

CDR3nt: TGTGCCAGTAGGCCTCAGGGGGCGTCTGGAAACACCATATATTTT
CDR3aa: CASRPQGASGNTIYF
abundance: -
d_gene: TRBD1
v_gene: TRBV19
j_gene: TRBJ1-3

CDR3nt: TGCGCCAGCAGCTTGGGGGGGACAGGGGGCGCGGATCAGCCCCAGCATTTT
CDR3aa: CASSLGGTGGADQPQHF
abundance: -
d_gene: TRBD1
v_gene: TRBV5-1
j_gene: TRBJ1-5

CDR3nt: TGTGCCAGCAGTGAAAACAAATTCCATCCGAACACTGAAGCTTTCTTT
CDR3aa: CASSENKFHPNTEAFF
abundance: -
d_gene: -
v_gene: TRBV6-1
j_gene: TRBJ1-1

CDR3nt: TGTGCCAGCAGTTACGACAGGGGTGGAAACACCATATATTTT
CDR3aa: CASSYDRGGNTIYF
abundance: few
d_gene: TRBD1
v_gene: TRBV6-5
j_gene: TRBJ1-3

CDR3nt: TGTGCCAGCAGTTTATTGGGGCTTAATGAAAAACTGTTTTTT
CDR3aa: CASSLLGLNEKLFF
abundance: few
d_gene: -
v_gene: TRBV28
j_gene: TRBJ1-4

CDR3nt: TGCGCCAGCAGCCAGCCCCCGGGACAGGGTACCTACGAGCAGTACTTC
CDR3aa: CASSQPPGQGTYEQYF
abundance: -
d_gene: TRBD1
v_gene: TRBV4-1
j_gene: TRBJ2-7

CDR3nt: TGTGCCAGCACCCCGGGACAGGACCAAGAGACCCAGTACTTC
CDR3aa: CASTPGQDQETQYF
abundance: once
d_gene: TRBD1
v_gene: TRBV6-5
j_gene: TRBJ2-5

CDR3nt: TGTGCCAGCAGCGCCTTAGCGCATACGCAGTATTTT
CDR3aa: CASSALAHTQYF
abundance: -
d_gene: -
v_gene: TRBV9
j_gene: TRBJ2-3

CDR3nt: TGTGCCAGCAGCTTGAGCCCCACCGATGAAGCTTTCTTT
CDR3aa: CASSLSPTDEAFF
abundance: -
d_gene: -
v_gene: TRBV7-9
j_gene: TRBJ1-1

CDR3nt: TGCGCCAGCAGCTTGGAACGGGTTAGCACAGATACGCAGTATTTT
CDR3aa: CASSLERVSTDTQYF
abundance: -
d_gene: -
v_gene: TRBV5-1
j_gene: TRBJ2-3

CDR3nt: TGTGCCAGCAGCTTGGACACCAACACTGAAGCTTTCTTT
CDR3aa: CASSLDTNTEAFF
abundance: -
d_gene: -
v_gene: TRBV5-4
j_gene: TRBJ1-1